A single TCR beta chain is shown here with its context. TCR beta CDR3 regions were amplified from RNA transcripts. Researchers ran a first-round RT-PCR on the TCR CDR3 using the HTBI primer set. A single record per CDR3 protein comes from TCRdb applying MiXCR to the multiplex PCR reads. The table includes 550,000 to 800,000 distinct CDR3 sequences, 17% detected once. The CDR3 is 15 amino acids. The ends were cut back, 2 bases at V and 1 base at J, with 11 bases in the middle. Germline-derived CDR1 and CDR2 are MNHEY and SVGAGI. This sample was taken from a study of T cells in Graves' hyperthyroidism and ophthalmopathy.

The chain links TRBV6-5 to TRBJ1-2; D might be TRBD1 (5 bases). This sequence was found in a man aged 50 to 60 with Graves' hyperthyroidism. The specimen sequenced was blood. CDR3 coding DNA: TGTGCCAGCAGTTACGACGGGGGGAATAACTATGGCTACACCTTC. Protein product: CASSYDGGNNYGYTF.